The next 17 T cell receptor beta chains were all read from a single sample in a study of CD8 T cells in acute hepatitis C reinfection. Sequencing used immunoSEQ multiplex PCR; TCRdb keeps in-frame clones, though not all of them. The profile shows tens of thousands of clones, 85% to 90% of them singletons. Time point defined: naive CD8 control sorted from an acute-time-point sample. The material sequenced was naive CD8+ T cells from PBMCs. All receptors come from a man younger than 40 with chronic hepatitis C.

This chain links TRBV4-3 with TRBJ2-5, with 9 bases identical to TRBD2. The CDR3 runs 16 residues. Trimming at V came to 0 bases and at J to 5 bases, leaving 7 bases not matched to a gene. Looked up from germline, CDR1 is LGHNA and CDR2 is YSLEER. Here the CDR3 reads CASSQDRRGGWETQYF. CDR3 DNA sequence: TGCGCCAGCAGCCAAGATCGGCGGGGGGGCTGGGAGACCCAGTACTTC.

As DNA, the CDR3 is TGTGCCAGCAGAACACAGGGGGCCACTGGAAACACCATATATTTT. Translating gives CASRTQGATGNTIYF. The chain recombines TRBV6-9 with TRBJ1-3; TRBD1 agrees at 9 bases. Per germline, CDR1 MNHGY and CDR2 SVAAGI. CDR3 length: 15 residues. The ends lost 6 bases at V and 2 bases at J; junction bases unmatched: 5.

This clone was recorded once. The V and J genes are TRBV29-1 and TRBJ1-1; 8 bases fit TRBD1. The CDR3 has 13 amino acids. J gave up 4 bases and V 8 bases, and 9 bases lay outside the gene matches. Germline lookup yields CDR1 SQVTM and CDR2 ANQGSEA. CDR3 sequence (DNA): TGCAGCATATATTTCACAGGGGGCACTGAAGCTTTCTTT. This gives the protein CSIYFTGGTEAFF.

The genes are TRBV27 and TRBJ2-1; tentative D call: TRBD2 (6 bases). Germline loops: CDR1 MNHEY, CDR2 SMNVEV (reference sequence). The CDR3 covers 12 residues. The V and J ends lost 2 bases and 7 bases respectively, with 6 bases between them. The CDR3 coding sequence is TGTGCCAGCAGTTTAGCGGGGAATGAGCAGTTCTTC. It encodes CASSLAGNEQFF.

This clone came up once. The chain carries TRBV4-3 and TRBJ1-1, with a possible D match to TRBD1 (6 bases). The germline gives CDR1 LGHNA, CDR2 YSLEER. The CDR3 is made up of 14 amino acids. Between the trimmed V and J ends, which lost 0 bases and 1 base, there was a span of 6 bases. The CDR3 sequence is CASSQETGNTEAFF. CDR3 bases: TGCGCCAGCAGCCAAGAGACAGGGAACACTGAAGCTTTCTTT.

The chain recombines TRBV4-1 with TRBJ2-6; D ambiguous. Germline V CDR1 and CDR2: MGHRA, YSYEKL. The V and J ends lost 2 bases and 0 bases respectively, with 2 bases between them. CDR3 size: 14 residues. Written as DNA, the CDR3 is TGCGCCAGCAGCCAACGCTCTGGGGCCAACGTCCTGACTTTC. Translation gives CASSQRSGANVLTF.

The rearrangement uses TRBV23-1 and TRBJ2-2, with TRBD2 matching over 16 bases. TRBV23-1 is known as an ORF, though its function is uncertain. Unmatched junction bases numbered 8, after V lost 6 bases and J lost 4 bases. The CDR3 spans 18 residues. This chain's CDR3 is CASSPLGLAGGGTGELFF. In DNA form, the CDR3 reads TGCGCCAGCAGCCCCCTGGGACTAGCGGGAGGGGGCACCGGGGAGCTGTTTTTT.

The V and J genes are TRBV29-1 and TRBJ2-7; D not certain. CDR1 is SQVTM and CDR2 is ANQGSEA in the germline V gene. This CDR3 is 12 amino acids long. The V gene lost 5 bases and the J gene lost 1 base, with 9 bases spanning the gap. The CDR3 DNA reads TGCAGCGTTTTCGCCGGATCCTACGAGCAGTACTTC. It yields the protein CSVFAGSYEQYF.

This clone was counted between two and nine times. CDR3 sequence (DNA): TGCGCCAGCAGCTTGGGGCGGACAGGGAACGAGCAGTACTTC. Residues: CASSLGRTGNEQYF. J is TRBJ2-7 and V is TRBV5-1; 8 bases agree with TRBD1. V lost 0 bases to trimming and J lost 5 bases; unmatched junction nucleotides: 4. Germline V CDR1 and CDR2: SGHRS, YFSETQ. The CDR3 loop spans 14 amino acids.

This chain uses TRBV18 with TRBJ2-7, with 8 bases that match TRBD1. From germline, CDR1 is KGHSH and CDR2 LQKENI. CDR3 length: 15 amino acids. The V and J ends lost 6 bases and 5 bases, in that order; junction bases with no gene match: 12. As DNA, the CDR3 is TGTGCCAGCTCGCCTTCCGGACAGGGTTTTCACGAGCAGTACTTC. This codes for CASSPSGQGFHEQYF.

This clone appeared once. CDR3 coding DNA: TGTGCCAGCAGTTCCCTTGGGGGGGCTTCTTCCTACGAGCAGTACTTC. Protein sequence: CASSSLGGASSYEQYF. This rearrangement joins TRBV6-5 to TRBJ2-7, with D possibly TRBD2 on 7 matching bases. CDR3 length equals 16 residues. V shed 4 bases and J shed 1 base, with 17 bases lying between them. Germline V lookup: CDR1 MNHEY, CDR2 SVGAGI.

This rearrangement joins TRBV15 to TRBJ2-7; 8 nucleotides line up with TRBD1. Trimming took 8 bases from V and 5 from J; bases not matched to a gene: 8. This CDR3 spans 13 amino acids. In germline, CDR1 is LNHNV, CDR2 YYDKDF (reference sequence). The CDR3 loop is CATSTQDRDEQYF. For the CDR3, the DNA is TGTGCCACCTCGACCCAGGACAGGGACGAGCAGTACTTC.

The genes are TRBV11-2 and TRBJ2-7, with D tentatively TRBD2 (6 bases). The CDR3 runs to 15 residues. Per germline, CDR1 SGHAT and CDR2 FQNNGV. V was trimmed by 4 bases and J by 3 bases, leaving 16 bases between them. The CDR3 sequence: CASSWGVGLIYEQYF. For the CDR3, the DNA is TGTGCCAGCAGCTGGGGGGTAGGACTGATCTACGAGCAGTACTTC.

This sequence joins TRBV7-8 and TRBJ2-5; 10 bases agree with TRBD1. Per the germline V gene, CDR1 is SGHVS and CDR2 is FQNEAQ. The CDR3 runs to 16 residues. The V gene end was trimmed by 4 bases and the J gene end by 5 bases; junction bases not matched to a gene: 10. Here the CDR3 DNA reads TGTGCCAGCAGCTCCCCAGACAGGGGGCCAGGGGAGACCCAGTACTTC. It specifies CASSSPDRGPGETQYF.

V is TRBV27 and J is TRBJ2-3; 8 nucleotides line up with TRBD1. The germline CDR1 and CDR2 sequences are MNHEY and SMNVEV (reference sequence). This CDR3 has 15 residues. The V gene end was trimmed by 4 bases and the J gene end by 8 bases; junction bases not matched to a gene: 11. DNA for the CDR3: TGTGCCAGCAGTTCCTGGACAGGGAGTATCGGTACGCAGTATTTT. It translates to CASSSWTGSIGTQYF.

The chain uses TRBV19 and TRBJ1-2, with 12 positions matching TRBD1. Looked up from germline, CDR1 is LNHDA and CDR2 is SQIVND (reference sequence). With V trimmed by 7 bases and J by 4 bases, 4 bases remained unmatched. This CDR3 is 14 amino acids long. CDR3 sequence: CASTPGQGAYGYTF. As DNA, the CDR3 is TGTGCCAGTACCCCGGGACAGGGGGCCTATGGCTACACCTTC.

The rearrangement joins TRBV9 to TRBJ2-7; 7 positions match TRBD2. V gave up 4 bases and J gave up 6 bases; unmatched junction bases: 4. The CDR3 extends over 12 amino acids. From germline, CDR1 is SGDLS and CDR2 YYNGEE. DNA for the CDR3: TGTGCCAGCAGCTTTGGACTAGGCGAGCAGTACTTC. It yields the protein CASSFGLGEQYF.